This entry concerns a single T cell receptor (beta chain). The data derive from a study of T cell responses to AZD1222 COVID-19 vaccine. Using immunoSEQ multiplex PCR, the repertoire was profiled, and TCRdb retains in-frame clones only, with some absent. This table has about 140,000 clones, 85% to 95% appearing once. The CDR3 is 17 residues long. Per germline, CDR1 SGHTA and CDR2 FQGNSA. Trimming left V 1 base short and J 7 bases short, with 19 bases between. Specimen: peripheral blood, collected 28 days after the second AZD1222 dose. V is TRBV7-2 and J is TRBJ2-2; D gene uncertain. This TCR came from an adult who received the AZD1222 COVID-19 vaccine. This CDR3 reads CASSLVHRAIRGGELFF. CDR3 in DNA: TGTGCCAGCAGCTTAGTTCACCGGGCTATTCGAGGCGGGGAGCTGTTTTTT.